This T cell receptor beta chain was recorded in a study of T cells in Graves' hyperthyroidism and ophthalmopathy. Trimming stripped 1 base from V and 5 bases from J, with 12 bases between. The CDR3 length is 16 residues. The germline CDR1 and CDR2 sequences are LNHDA and SQIVND (reference sequence). This clonotype has a count of ten or more. Template material for amplifying TCR beta CDR3 regions consisted of RNA transcripts. HTBI primers were the set used in a first-round RT-PCR of the TCR CDR3. One entry per CDR3 protein, called by TCRdb with MiXCR from the multiplex PCR reads. The sample holds around 720,000 distinct CDR3 sequences; 35% are singletons and the top ten take around 31%.

V gene TRBV19 combines with J gene TRBJ1-6; unclear D gene. This clonotype was sampled from a woman in her 40s with Graves' hyperthyroidism. The sequenced sample consisted of blood. DNA of the CDR3: TGTGCCAGTAGTATAGCCCCCGGAGGCCATAATTCACCCCTCCACTTT. Protein: CASSIAPGGHNSPLHF.